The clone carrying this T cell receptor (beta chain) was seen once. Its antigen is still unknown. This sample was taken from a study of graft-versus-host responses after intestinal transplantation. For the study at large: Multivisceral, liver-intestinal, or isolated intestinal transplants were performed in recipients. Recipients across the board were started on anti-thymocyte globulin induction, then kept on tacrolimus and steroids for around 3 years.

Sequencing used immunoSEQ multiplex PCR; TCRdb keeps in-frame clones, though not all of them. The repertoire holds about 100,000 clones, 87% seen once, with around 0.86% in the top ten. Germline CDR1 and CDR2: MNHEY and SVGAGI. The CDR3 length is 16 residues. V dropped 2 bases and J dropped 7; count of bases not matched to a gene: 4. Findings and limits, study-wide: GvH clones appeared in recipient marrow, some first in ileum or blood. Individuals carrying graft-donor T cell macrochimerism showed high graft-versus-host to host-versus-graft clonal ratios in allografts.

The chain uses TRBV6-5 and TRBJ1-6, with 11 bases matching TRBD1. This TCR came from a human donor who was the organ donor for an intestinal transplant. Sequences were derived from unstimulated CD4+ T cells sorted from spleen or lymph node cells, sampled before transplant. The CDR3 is CASSYLGQGGNSPLHF. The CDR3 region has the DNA TGTGCCAGCAGTTACCTGGGACAGGGGGGGAATTCACCCCTCCACTTT.